This T cell receptor beta chain was recorded in a study of T cells in Graves' hyperthyroidism and ophthalmopathy. Study-wide points: Ophthalmopathy was predicted by the model a median of approximately 6.6 months ahead of onset.

This clonotype was recorded at least ten times. Antigen unknown. TCR beta CDR3 sequences were amplified from RNA transcripts. First-round RT-PCR with HTBI primers amplified the TCR CDR3 region. TCRdb reanalysed the multiplex PCR reads using MiXCR and keeps one entry per CDR3 protein. The table has fewer than 450,000 distinct CDR3 sequences, about 17% seen once. CDR1 MNHNS and CDR2 SASEGT come from the germline V gene. The CDR3 contains 13 residues. The ends were cut back, 9 bases at V and 0 bases at J, with 9 bases in the middle. Source material: blood. The source of this sequence is a woman in her twenties or thirties with Graves' hyperthyroidism that later progressed to Graves' ophthalmopathy. The J gene is TRBJ1-3, the V gene TRBV6-1; no firm D call. Here the CDR3 DNA reads TGTGCCAGTACCTCTAACTCTGGAAACACCATATATTTT. Translated, it gives CASTSNSGNTIYF.